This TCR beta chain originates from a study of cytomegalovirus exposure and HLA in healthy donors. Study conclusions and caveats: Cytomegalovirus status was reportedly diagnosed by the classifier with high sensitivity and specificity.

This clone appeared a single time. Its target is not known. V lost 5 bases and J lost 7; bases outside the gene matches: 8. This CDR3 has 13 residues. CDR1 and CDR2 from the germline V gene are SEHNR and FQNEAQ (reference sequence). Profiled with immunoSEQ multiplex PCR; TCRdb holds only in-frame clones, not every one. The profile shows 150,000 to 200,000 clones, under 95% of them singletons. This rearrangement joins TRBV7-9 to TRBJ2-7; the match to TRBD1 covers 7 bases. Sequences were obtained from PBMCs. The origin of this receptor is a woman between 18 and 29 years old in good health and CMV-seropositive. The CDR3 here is CASSPRGQWEQYF. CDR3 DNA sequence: TGTGCCAGCAGCCCCAGGGGACAGTGGGAGCAGTACTTC.